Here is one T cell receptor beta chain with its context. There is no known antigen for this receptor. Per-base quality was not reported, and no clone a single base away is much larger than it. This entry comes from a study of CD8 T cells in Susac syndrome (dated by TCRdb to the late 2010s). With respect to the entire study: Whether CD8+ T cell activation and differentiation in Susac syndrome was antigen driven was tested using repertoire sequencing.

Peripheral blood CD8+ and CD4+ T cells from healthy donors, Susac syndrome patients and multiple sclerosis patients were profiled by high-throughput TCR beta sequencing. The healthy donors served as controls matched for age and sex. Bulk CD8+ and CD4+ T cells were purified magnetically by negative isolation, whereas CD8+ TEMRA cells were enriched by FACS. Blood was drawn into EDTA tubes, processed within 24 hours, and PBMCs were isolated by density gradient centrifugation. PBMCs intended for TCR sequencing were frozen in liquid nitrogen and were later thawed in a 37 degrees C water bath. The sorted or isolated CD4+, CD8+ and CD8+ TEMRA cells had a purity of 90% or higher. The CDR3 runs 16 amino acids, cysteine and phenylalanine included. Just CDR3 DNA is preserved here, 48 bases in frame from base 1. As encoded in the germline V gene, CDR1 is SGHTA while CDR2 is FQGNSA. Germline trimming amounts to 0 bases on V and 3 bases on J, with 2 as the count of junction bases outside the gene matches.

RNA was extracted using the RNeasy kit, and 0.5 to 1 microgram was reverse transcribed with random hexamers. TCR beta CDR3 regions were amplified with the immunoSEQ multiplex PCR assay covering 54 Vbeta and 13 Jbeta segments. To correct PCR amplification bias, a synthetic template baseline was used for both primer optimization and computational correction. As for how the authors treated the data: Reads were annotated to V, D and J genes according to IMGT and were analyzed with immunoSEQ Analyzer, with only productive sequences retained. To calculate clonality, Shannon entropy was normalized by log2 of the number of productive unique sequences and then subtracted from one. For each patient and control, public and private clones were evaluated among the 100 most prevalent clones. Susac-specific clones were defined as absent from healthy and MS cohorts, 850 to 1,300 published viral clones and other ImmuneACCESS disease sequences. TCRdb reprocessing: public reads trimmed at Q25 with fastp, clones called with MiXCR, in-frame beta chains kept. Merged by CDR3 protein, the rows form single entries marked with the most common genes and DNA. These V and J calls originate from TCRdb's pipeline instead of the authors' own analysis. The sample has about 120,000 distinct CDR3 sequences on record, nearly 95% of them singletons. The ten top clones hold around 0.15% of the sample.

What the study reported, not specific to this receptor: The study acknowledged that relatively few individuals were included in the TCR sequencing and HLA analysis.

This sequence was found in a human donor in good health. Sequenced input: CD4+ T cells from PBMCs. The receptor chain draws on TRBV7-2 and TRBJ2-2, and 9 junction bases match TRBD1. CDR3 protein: CASSLAGQGYTGELFF. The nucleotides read TGTGCCAGCAGCTTAGCAGGACAGGGGTACACCGGGGAGCTGTTTTTT.